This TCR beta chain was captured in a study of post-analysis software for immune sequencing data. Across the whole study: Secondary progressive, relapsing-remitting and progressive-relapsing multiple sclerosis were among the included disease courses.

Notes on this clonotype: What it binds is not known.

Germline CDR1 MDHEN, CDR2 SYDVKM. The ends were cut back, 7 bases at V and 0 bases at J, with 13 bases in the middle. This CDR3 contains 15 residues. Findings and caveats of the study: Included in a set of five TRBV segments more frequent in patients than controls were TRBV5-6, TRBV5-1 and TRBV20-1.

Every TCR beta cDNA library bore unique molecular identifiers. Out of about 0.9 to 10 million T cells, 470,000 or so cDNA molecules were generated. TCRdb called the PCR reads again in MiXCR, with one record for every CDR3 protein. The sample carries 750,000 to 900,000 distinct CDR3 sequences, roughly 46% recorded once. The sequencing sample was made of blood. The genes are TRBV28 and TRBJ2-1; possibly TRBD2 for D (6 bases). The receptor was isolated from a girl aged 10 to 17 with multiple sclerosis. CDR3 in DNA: TGTGCCAGCACGCTCGGGAGCGACTCCTACAATGAGCAGTTCTTC. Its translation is CASTLGSDSYNEQFF.